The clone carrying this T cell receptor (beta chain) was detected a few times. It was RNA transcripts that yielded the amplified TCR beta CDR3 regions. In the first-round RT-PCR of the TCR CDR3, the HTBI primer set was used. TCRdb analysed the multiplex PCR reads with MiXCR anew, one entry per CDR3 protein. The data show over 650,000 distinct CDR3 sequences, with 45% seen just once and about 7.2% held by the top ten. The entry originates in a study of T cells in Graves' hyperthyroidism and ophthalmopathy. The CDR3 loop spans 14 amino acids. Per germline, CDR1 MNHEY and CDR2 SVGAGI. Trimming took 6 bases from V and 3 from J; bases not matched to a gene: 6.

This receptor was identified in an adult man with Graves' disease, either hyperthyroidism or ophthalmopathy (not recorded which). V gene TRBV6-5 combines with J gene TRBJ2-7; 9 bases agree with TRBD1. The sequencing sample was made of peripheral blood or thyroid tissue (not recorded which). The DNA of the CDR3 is TGTGCCAGCAGATGGGACAGGGAGAACTACGAGCAGTACTTC. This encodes CASRWDRENYEQYF.